The entry that follows covers one TCR beta chain sequence. Its antigen is still unknown. No base quality values were provided; no much bigger clone lies one nucleotide off. The collaborating institutions used their own protocols to collect whole blood in K2EDTA tubes. For TCRbeta analysis, collaborators shipped samples as frozen whole blood, isolated PBMCs, or DNA extracted from either of those sample types. V and J lose 7 bases and 0 bases, and a span of 9 bases separates them. The germline V gene supplies CDR1 SNHLY and CDR2 FYNNEI. Its CDR3 holds 14 amino acids, cysteine through phenylalanine. Just the 42-base CDR3 DNA is kept, in frame starting at base 1. This sample is drawn from a study of blood T cell repertoires in COVID-19 (dated by TCRdb to the early 2020s). Study-level background: The collaborator samples originated in the United States, Italy and Spain and spanned the acute and convalescent phases of COVID-19. The prospective study material was composed of cDNA or gDNA derived from T cells, B-cell-depleted T cells, or PBMCs. Deeply sampled blood TCRbeta repertoires from subjects exposed to, actively infected with, or recovered from COVID-19 were included in the dataset. A freely available public database, intended as a resource for researchers studying the immune response to SARS-CoV-2, is where the repertoires were released. Samples were obtained from the ongoing ImmuneRACE study (first 160 participants) and from 950 to 1,500 subjects provided by 6 global collaborators. Sample metadata almost always included a de-identified subject ID, COVID-19 status, age in years and sex. Where available, HLA class I and class II types were obtained from metadata supplied by the sample provider rather than from assay-based typing. Overall study outcomes, separate from this receptor: The quantity of clinical and demographic metadata differed by source and by participant and was supplied without curation.

The immunoSEQ Assay, a bias-controlled multiplex PCR, was used to amplify TCRbeta CDR3 regions from genomic DNA. The study's processing was this. The number of nucleated cells in each sample was estimated from the amplification of reference gene primers within the assay. To quantify the absolute abundance of each unique TCRbeta CDR3 rearrangement, sequence reads were collapsed and filtered. For each sample, productive Simpson clonality was calculated as the square root of Simpson's diversity index over productive rearrangements. This immuneACCESS table, as held by TCRdb, lists in-frame sequences with V and J called but not all clones. Of the missing ones, under half trace to an unresolved V gene in checked studies; the others have no known cause. That table furnishes V, J and clone size, whereas the DNA furnished D and trimming. This sample lists over 100,000 clones; around nine tenths were detected once. The ten largest clonotypes hold 3% of the sample.

The sequenced sample consisted of peripheral blood. The rearrangement combines TRBV2 with TRBJ2-2; perhaps TRBD2 is the D gene, with 5 bases matching. The TCR sequence derives from a man aged 45 to 65 with active or convalescent COVID-19. CDR3 sequence: CASKPEANTGELFF. The DNA sequence is given as TGTGCCAGCAAACCGGAGGCGAACACCGGGGAGCTGTTTTTT.